This is a list of T cell receptor beta chains from one sample in a study of cytomegalovirus exposure and HLA in healthy donors. Profiling relied on immunoSEQ multiplex PCR, and the TCRdb table lists in-frame clones only, not all of them. In all, the sample yields roughly 200,000 clones. Sequenced input: PBMCs. Receptors originate from a man aged 25 to 40 in good health and CMV-seronegative. CDR3s include the opening cysteine and the closing phenylalanine or tryptophan. D genes are given only for firm matches.

V gene	D gene	J gene	CDR3 DNA	CDR3 protein
TRBV6-1	TRBD2	TRBJ2-7	TGTGCCAGCAGACCAGGGGCTAGCGGGAGCCACGAGCAGTACTTC	CASRPGASGSHEQYF
TRBV11-2	NA	TRBJ2-1	TGTGCCAGCAGCTGGAGGGGGGGCGATAATGAGCAGTTCTTC	CASSWRGGDNEQFF
TRBV28	TRBD2	TRBJ2-1	TGTGCCAGCAGTCCACCGGGACTAGGTTTCAATGAGCAGTTCTTC	CASSPPGLGFNEQFF
TRBV7-9	TRBD2	TRBJ2-7	TGTGCCAACAGCTTAGGGTCTAGCGGGGGGCACGAGCAGTACTTC	CANSLGSSGGHEQYF
TRBV6-4	TRBD1	TRBJ2-2	TGTGCCAGCAGTGACGGGCAGGACAGGGGATTTCCCGGGGAGCTGTTTTTT	CASSDGQDRGFPGELFF
TRBV10-3	TRBD1	TRBJ2-2	TGTGCCATCAGTGCCTCGACGTTACAGGGGGCGAACACCGGGGAGCTGTTTTTT	CAISASTLQGANTGELFF
TRBV10-3	TRBD1	TRBJ1-1	TGTGCCATCAATAGACAGGGAGGCACTGAAGCTTTCTTT	CAINRQGGTEAFF
TRBV19	NA	TRBJ2-3	TGTGCCAGTAGTTCCATTCAGGGTTTCACAGATACGCAGTATTTT	CASSSIQGFTDTQYF
TRBV5-1	NA	TRBJ2-7	TGCGCCAGCAGCTTGTTAGGCGGGACAGTCTCCTACGAGCAGTACTTC	CASSLLGGTVSYEQYF
TRBV5-6	TRBD1	TRBJ1-2	TGTGCCAGCACCATAACAGGGGGCGACTATGGCTACACCTTC	CASTITGGDYGYTF
TRBV2	TRBD2	TRBJ2-3	TGTGCCAGCAGGATCCCGGGACTAGCGGGAGGGGGGGCAGATACGCAGTATTTT	CASRIPGLAGGGADTQYF
TRBV6-5	NA	TRBJ1-2	TGTGCCAGCAGTTACTCGGTCCAGGGAGGCTATGGCTACACCTTC	CASSYSVQGGYGYTF
TRBV6-5	TRBD1	TRBJ2-3	TGTGCCAGCAGCAGGGACAGGGGAGATACGCAGTATTTT	CASSRDRGDTQYF